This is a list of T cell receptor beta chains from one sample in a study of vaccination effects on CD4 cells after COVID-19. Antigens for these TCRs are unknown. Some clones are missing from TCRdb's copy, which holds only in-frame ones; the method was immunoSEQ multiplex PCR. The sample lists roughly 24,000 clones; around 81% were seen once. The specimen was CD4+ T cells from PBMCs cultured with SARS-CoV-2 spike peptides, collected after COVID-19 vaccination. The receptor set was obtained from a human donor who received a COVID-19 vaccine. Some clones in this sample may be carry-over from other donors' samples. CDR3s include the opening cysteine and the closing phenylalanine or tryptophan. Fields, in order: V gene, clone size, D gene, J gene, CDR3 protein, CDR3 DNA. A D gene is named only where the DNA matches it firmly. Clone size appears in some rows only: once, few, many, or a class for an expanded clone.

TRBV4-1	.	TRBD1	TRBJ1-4	CASSQVGTGEGKLFF	TGCGCCAGCAGCCAAGTCGGGACAGGGGAGGGAAAACTGTTTTTT
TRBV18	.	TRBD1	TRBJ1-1	CASSPQGAPEAFF	TGTGCCAGCTCACCACAGGGGGCCCCTGAAGCTTTCTTT
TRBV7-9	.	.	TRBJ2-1	CASSYDSYNEQFF	TGTGCCAGCAGCTATGACAGCTACAATGAGCAGTTCTTC
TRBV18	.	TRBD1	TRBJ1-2	CASSRTGQGYGYTF	TGTGCCAGCTCACGTACGGGACAGGGCTATGGCTACACCTTC
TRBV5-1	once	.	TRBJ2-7	CASSRGRYEQYF	TGCGCCAGCAGCCGGGGAAGATACGAGCAGTACTTC
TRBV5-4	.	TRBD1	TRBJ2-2	CASSSTGTGGNTGELFF	TGTGCCAGCAGCTCAACCGGGACAGGGGGAAACACCGGGGAGCTGTTTTTT
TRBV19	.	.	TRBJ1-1	CASTSGTSNTEAFF	TGTGCCAGTACTTCCGGGACATCGAACACTGAAGCTTTCTTT
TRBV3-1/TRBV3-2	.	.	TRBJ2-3	CASSQGGLGRVRTDTQYF	TGTGCCAGCAGCCAAGGTGGTTTAGGGCGGGTACGCACAGATACGCAGTATTTT
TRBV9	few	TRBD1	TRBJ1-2	CASSVSDRADYGYTF	TGTGCCAGCAGCGTCTCGGACAGGGCGGACTATGGCTACACCTTC
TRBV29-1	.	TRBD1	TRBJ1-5	CSVAGTVNQPQHF	TGCAGCGTGGCCGGGACAGTCAATCAGCCCCAGCATTTT
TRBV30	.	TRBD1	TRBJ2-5	CALTPRDRPQETQYF	TGTGCCTTGACACCCAGGGACAGGCCTCAAGAGACCCAGTACTTC
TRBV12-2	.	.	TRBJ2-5	CASRQRETQYF	TGTGCAAGTCGACAGAGGGAGACCCAGTACTTC
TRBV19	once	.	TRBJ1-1	CASSMWGTEAFF	TGTGCCAGTAGTATGTGGGGTACTGAAGCTTTCTTT
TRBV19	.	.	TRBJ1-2	CASSINLARGTYGYTF	TGTGCCAGTAGTATAAACTTGGCCAGGGGAACCTATGGCTACACCTTC
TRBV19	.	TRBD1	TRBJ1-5	CASSRNDRGSNQPQHF	TGTGCCAGTAGTAGAAACGACAGGGGAAGCAATCAGCCCCAGCATTTT
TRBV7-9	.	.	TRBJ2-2	CASSFDTDVFNTGELFF	TGTGCCAGCAGCTTCGACACCGACGTATTCAACACCGGGGAGCTGTTTTTT
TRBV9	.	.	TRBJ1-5	CASSLDGRNQPQHF	TGTGCCAGCAGCCTTGACGGGAGGAATCAGCCCCAGCATTTT
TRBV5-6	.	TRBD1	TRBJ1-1	CASSWGQGTLGAFF	TGTGCCAGCAGCTGGGGACAGGGGACCTTGGGGGCTTTCTTT
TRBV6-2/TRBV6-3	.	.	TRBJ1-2	CASSTGIPGYTF	TGTGCCAGCAGTACAGGGATTCCAGGCTACACCTTC
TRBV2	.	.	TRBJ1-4	CASSVQQGINEKLFF	TGTGCCAGCAGTGTACAACAAGGGATTAATGAAAAACTGTTTTTT
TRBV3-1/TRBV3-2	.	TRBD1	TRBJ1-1	CASSRDSYTEAFF	TGTGCCAGCAGTCGGGACAGCTACACTGAAGCTTTCTTT
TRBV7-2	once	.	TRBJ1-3	CASSPQGNTIYF	TGTGCCAGCAGCCCGCAAGGAAACACCATATATTTT
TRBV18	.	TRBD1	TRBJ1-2	CASSPGQGLQGYTF	TGTGCCAGCTCACCGGGACAGGGGTTACAAGGCTACACCTTC
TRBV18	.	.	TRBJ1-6	CASSPVDSPTPLHF	TGTGCCAGCTCACCAGTAGATTCCCCCACACCCCTCCACTTT
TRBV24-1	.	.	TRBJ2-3	CATSDTGMYTQYF	TGTGCCACCAGTGATACAGGGATGTATACGCAGTATTTT
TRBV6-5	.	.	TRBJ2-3	CASSLSMSTDTQYF	TGTGCCAGCAGCCTTAGTATGAGCACAGATACGCAGTATTTT
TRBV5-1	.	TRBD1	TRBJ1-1	CASSPPDRVNTEAFF	TGCGCCAGCAGCCCTCCTGACAGGGTGAACACTGAAGCTTTCTTT
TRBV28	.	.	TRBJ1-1	CASSSPGRTEAFF	TGTGCCAGCAGTTCGCCAGGGAGGACTGAAGCTTTCTTT
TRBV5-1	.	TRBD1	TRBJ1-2	CASSLVPGQIYGYTF	TGCGCCAGCAGCTTGGTCCCGGGACAGATCTATGGCTACACCTTC
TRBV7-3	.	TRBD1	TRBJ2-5	CASSSGQGPRETQYF	TGTGCCAGCAGCTCGGGACAGGGGCCTAGGGAGACCCAGTACTTC
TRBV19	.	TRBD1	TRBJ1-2	CASSHWDRSFDYGYTF	TGTGCCAGTAGTCATTGGGACAGATCTTTCGACTATGGCTACACCTTC
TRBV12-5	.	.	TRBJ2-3	CASGLVLDGQITTDTQYF	TGTGCTAGTGGTTTGGTACTCGACGGACAGATTACCACAGATACGCAGTATTTT
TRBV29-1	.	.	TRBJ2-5	CSAGRLGETQYF	TGCAGCGCGGGTAGGCTTGGAGAGACCCAGTACTTC
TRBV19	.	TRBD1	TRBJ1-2	CASSTWTGGSNYGYTF	TGTGCCAGTAGTACCTGGACAGGGGGGAGTAACTATGGCTACACCTTC
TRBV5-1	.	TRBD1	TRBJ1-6	CASSPFQQGDNSPLHF	TGCGCCAGCAGCCCCTTTCAACAGGGGGATAATTCACCCCTCCACTTT
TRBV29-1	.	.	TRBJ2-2	CSVGTLNTGELFF	TGCAGCGTTGGGACACTAAACACCGGGGAGCTGTTTTTT
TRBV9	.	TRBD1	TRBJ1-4	CASSAGTGESEKLFF	TGTGCCAGCAGCGCCGGGACAGGGGAGAGTGAAAAACTGTTTTTT
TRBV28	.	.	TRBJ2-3	CASSSLGGGAPTDTQYF	TGTGCCAGCAGTTCTCTCGGAGGGGGGGCCCCCACAGATACGCAGTATTTT
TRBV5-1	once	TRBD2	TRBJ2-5	CASSFTGGTGETQYF	TGCGCCAGCAGCTTTACCGGGGGGACTGGGGAGACCCAGTACTTC
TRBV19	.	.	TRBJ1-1	CASSIRENTEAFF	TGTGCCAGTAGTATTAGGGAGAACACTGAAGCTTTCTTT